The 27 T cell receptor beta chains reported below all come from one sample, sequenced in a study of cytomegalovirus exposure and HLA in healthy donors (dated by TCRdb to 2016 to 2017). To prepare the library, the immunoSEQ multiplex PCR assay was applied. A mixture of 60 forward primers for TCR Vbeta segments and 13 reverse primers for TCR Jbeta segments was used in the multiplex PCR. TCRdb mirrors the immuneACCESS table, restricted to in-frame sequences. Some clones are absent from its copies; in checked studies, under half trace to an unresolved V gene, and the reason for the others is unknown. The sample records 200,000 to 250,000 clones, over 80% of which are singletons. 5% to 6.5% of the sample is held by the ten biggest clonotypes. Material: PBMCs. All receptors derive from a woman in her thirties or forties in good health and CMV-seropositive.

The chain has TRBV9 and TRBJ2-2, with D perhaps TRBD1 (6 bases). Trimming cost V 1 base and J 0 bases, with 10 bases left between them. Germline lookup yields CDR1 SGDLS and CDR2 YYNGEE. The CDR3 sequence is 16 residues long. The CDR3 DNA sequence: TGTGCCAGCAGCGTATGGGACACATCGAACACCGGGGAGCTGTTTTTT. As protein: CASSVWDTSNTGELFF. Complete variable domain (other parts from reference TRBV9 and TRBJ2-2): DSGVTQTPKHLITATGQRVTLRCSPRSGDLSVYWYQQSLDQGLQFLIQYYNGEERAKGNILERFSAQQFPDLHSELNLSSLELGDSALYFCASSVWDTSNTGELFFGEGSRLTVL.

This clone was seen a handful of times. The genes are TRBV5-4 and TRBJ1-6, with TRBD1 as a possible D gene (5 bases). Trimming shortened V by 2 bases and J by 7 bases, and 16 bases separated the two germline ends. The germline CDR1 and CDR2 sequences are SGHNT and YYREEE (reference sequence). The CDR3 runs 16 residues. The CDR3 sequence is CASSFSGRRDNSPLHF. CDR3 DNA sequence: TGTGCCAGCAGCTTTTCTGGAAGGAGGGACAATTCACCCCTCCACTTT.

The V and J genes are TRBV10-3 and TRBJ1-6; 8 bases match TRBD1. Germline V gene lookup returns CDR1 ENHRY and CDR2 SYGVKD. V lost 0 bases, J lost 9 bases, and 4 bases stayed unmatched. This CDR3 spans 15 amino acids. CDR3 bases: TGTGCCATCAGTGAGTCGACAGGGGAAGGTTCACCCCTCCACTTT. Translation: CAISESTGEGSPLHF.

This sequence joins TRBV7-2 and TRBJ2-5; 9 nucleotides agree with TRBD2. This CDR3 region has 19 residues. In germline, CDR1 is SGHTA, CDR2 FQGNSA. V lost 5 bases and J lost 5; bases outside the gene matches: 21. This chain's CDR3 is CASSPAGAGGPVSVETQYF. As DNA, the CDR3 is TGTGCCAGCAGCCCCGCGGGGGCGGGGGGGCCGGTCTCTGTGGAGACCCAGTACTTC.

A note on this clone: The junction differs from germline at one of its ends, possibly a read error. The chain uses TRBV7-9 and TRBJ2-1; TRBD1 aligns across 7 bases. The length of the CDR3 is 16 residues. Germline lookup yields CDR1 SEHNR and CDR2 FQNEAQ (reference sequence). The CDR3 DNA sequence: TGTTCCAGCAGCATGACGACAGGGAGCTCCTACAATGAGCAGTTCTTC. It translates to CSSSMTTGSSYNEQFF.

V is TRBV6-5 and J is TRBJ2-5; TRBD2 aligns across 7 bases. The V gene's germline CDR1 is MNHEY and CDR2 SVGAGI. This CDR3 is built from 14 residues. J was trimmed by 0 bases and V by 5 bases; bases with no gene match: 3. The CDR3 nucleotides are TGTGCCAGCAGTGGCGGGGGAAACCAAGAGACCCAGTACTTC. Amino acids: CASSGGGNQETQYF.

Notes on this clone: In the same sample, other DNA sequences code for this CDR3. The rearrangement joins TRBV27 to TRBJ1-6; perhaps TRBD1 as D (5 bases). Germline CDR1 and CDR2: MNHEY and SMNVEV (reference sequence). V was cut by 2 bases and J by 7 bases, with 9 bases left in between. This CDR3 has 14 residues. The CDR3 DNA is TGTGCCAGCAGTTTAGGTCAGGGAAATTCACCCCTCCACTTT. The encoded protein is CASSLGQGNSPLHF.

The chain has TRBV2 and TRBJ1-1; no clear D gene. Germline CDR1 and CDR2: SNHLY and FYNNEI. The V end was cut by 8 bases, the J end by 3 bases, with 13 bases between. The CDR3 has 13 amino acids. The CDR3 coding sequence is TGTGCCAGCTCCGTTCGTTCTTACACTGAAGCTTTCTTT. As protein: CASSVRSYTEAFF.

J is TRBJ2-7 and V is TRBV5-6, with 10 positions matching TRBD1. The trim removed 5 bases at V and 3 bases at J, leaving 5 bases unmatched. The CDR3 covers 14 residues. Germline V lookup: CDR1 SGHDT, CDR2 YYEEEE. CDR3 sequence reads: CASSRRTGGYEQYF. In DNA, the CDR3 is TGTGCCAGCAGTCGAAGGACAGGGGGCTACGAGCAGTACTTC. Filled out from reference TRBV5-6 and TRBJ2-7, the complete variable domain reads DAGVTQSPTHLIKTRGQQVTLRCSPKSGHDTVSWYQQALGQGPQFIFQYYEEEERQRGNFPDRFSGHQFPNYSSELNVNALLLGDSALYLCASSRRTGGYEQYFGPGTRLTVT.

CDR3 sequence (DNA): TGTGCCAGCAGCGTAGAAGGGGGCGATTCACCCCTCCACTTT. Translated: CASSVEGGDSPLHF. The V gene is TRBV9, the J gene TRBJ1-6; 7 bases align to TRBD1. The CDR3 runs to 14 residues. Per the germline V gene, CDR1 is SGDLS and CDR2 is YYNGEE. J was trimmed by 8 bases and V by 0 bases; bases with no gene match: 2.

CDR3 sequence: CASSVSGGAANEQFF. The CDR3 DNA reads TGTGCCAGCAGCGTCAGCGGGGGGGCGGCCAATGAGCAGTTCTTC. The chain is built from TRBV4-2 and TRBJ2-1, with TRBD2 matching over 10 bases. This CDR3 region has 15 residues. In germline, CDR1 is LGHNA, CDR2 YNFKEQ. V lost 5 bases to trimming and J lost 6 bases; unmatched junction nucleotides: 7.

The CDR3 coding sequence is TGTGCCTCGCCGCGGGATCGCGGGCCTTACAATGAGCAGTTCTTC. Protein: CASPRDRGPYNEQFF. The V call is TRBV30, the J call TRBJ2-1; possible D gene TRBD2, 6 bases. There are 15 residues in the CDR3. The ends were cut back, 7 bases at V and 4 bases at J, with 20 bases in the middle. CDR1 and CDR2 (germline): GTSNPN, SVGIG (reference sequence).

This sequence joins TRBV7-7 and TRBJ2-7, with 9 nucleotides matching TRBD2. This CDR3 comprises 17 residues. Germline loops: CDR1 SSHAT, CDR2 FNYEAQ (reference sequence). The V segment lost 4 bases and the J segment 4 bases; nucleotides outside the gene matches: 14. The CDR3 bases are TGTGCCAGCAGCTCCTCTCCAAAAGAGACTAGCGGTTACGAGCAGTACTTC. Its translation: CASSSSPKETSGYEQYF.

The chain recombines TRBV7-2 with TRBJ2-5; 13 bases agree with TRBD2. TRBJ2-7 matches the DNA end more closely, so the J call is doubtful. CDR3 size: 19 residues. The germline V gene has CDR1 SGHTA and CDR2 FQGNSA. The CDR3 spells CASSQGLAGSLGGSYEQYF. DNA for the CDR3: TGTGCCAGCAGCCAGGGACTAGCGGGGTCCTTGGGGGGGTCCTACGAGCAGTACTTC.

The CDR3, as DNA: TGCGCCAGCAGCTTAAATACAGGGAGATCGGAGACCCAGTACTTC. Translated, it gives CASSLNTGRSETQYF. The rearrangement joins TRBV5-1 to TRBJ2-5; tentatively, D is TRBD1 (6 bases). Germline V gives CDR1 SGHRS, CDR2 YFSETQ. The CDR3 extends over 15 amino acids. V was clipped by 2 bases and J by 5 bases, with 16 bases between them.

There are a few counts of this clone. V gene TRBV7-6 combines with J gene TRBJ2-3, with TRBD2 identical over 8 bases. The germline CDR1 and CDR2 sequences are SGHVS and FNYEAQ. The J segment lost 4 bases and the V segment lost 5 bases, leaving 17 bases of the junction unmatched. This CDR3 has 18 amino acids. The CDR3 loop reads CASSPGGRGAVRADTQYF. CDR3 in DNA: TGTGCCAGCAGCCCCGGAGGGCGGGGGGCAGTCAGGGCAGATACGCAGTATTTT.

The chain is built from TRBV5-5 and TRBJ1-5; D is ambiguous. The germline V gene encodes CDR1 SGHKS and CDR2 YYEKEE (reference sequence). V was cut by 5 bases and J by 4 bases, with 10 bases left in between. The CDR3 has 13 residues. CDR3: CASRSTLNQPQHF. The DNA for the CDR3 is TGTGCCAGCAGGTCGACTTTGAATCAGCCCCAGCATTTT.

The chain has TRBV29-1 and TRBJ2-3; 13 bases are shared with TRBD2. This CDR3 is built from 19 residues. The V gene's germline CDR1 is SQVTM and CDR2 ANQGSEA. J gave up 2 bases and V 5 bases, and 16 bases lay outside the gene matches. CDR3 sequence reads: CSVFGGSGTSGTITDTQYF. The CDR3, as DNA: TGCAGCGTTTTTGGGGGCTCCGGGACTAGCGGGACTATCACAGATACGCAGTATTTT.

This clone is a singleton in its sample. The CDR3 sequence is CAWIMTGTEAFF. The CDR3 region has the DNA TGTGCCTGGATAATGACCGGGACTGAAGCTTTCTTT. V is TRBV30 and J is TRBJ1-1; D uncertain. The CDR3 contains 12 residues. With 4 bases removed from V and 5 bases from J, the gap between germline ends came to 11 bases. Germline CDR1 is GTSNPN and CDR2 is SVGIG (reference sequence). The variable domain in full, completed from reference TRBV30 and TRBJ1-1, reads SQTIHQWPATLVQPVGSPLSLECTVEGTSNPNLYWYRQAAGRGLQLLFYSVGIGQISSEVPQNLSASRPQDRQFILSSKKLLLSDSGFYLCAWIMTGTEAFFGQGTRLTVV.

As regards this clone: An end of the junction differs from the germline gene, which may be a read error. This chain joins TRBV10-3 and TRBJ1-1, with a possible D match to TRBD1 (6 bases). The CDR3 is 14 amino acids. Germline assignment: CDR1 ENHRY and CDR2 SYGVKD. The DNA of the CDR3 is TGTGCCATCAGTGAGTGGCAGGGGAGCACTGAAGCTCTCTTT. Translated: CAISEWQGSTEALF.

Concerning this clone: A junction boundary mismatches the germline segment, possibly from a read error. The CDR3 here is CSSSNRGYGYTF. The CDR3 DNA reads TGTTCCAGCAGCAACAGGGGGTATGGCTACACCTTC. V usage is TRBV7-9 and J usage is TRBJ1-2; 8 bases map to TRBD1. The CDR3 loop spans 12 amino acids. Germline CDR1 SEHNR, CDR2 FQNEAQ (reference sequence).

The rearrangement uses TRBV5-1 and TRBJ1-2, with a weak D call TRBD1 (6 bases). Germline CDR1 reads SGHRS; CDR2 reads YFSETQ. The length of the CDR3 is 12 residues. V lost 4 bases and J 4 bases, leaving 8 bases between the germline ends. CDR3 DNA sequence: TGCGCCAGCAGCACGACAGGCTATGGCTACACCTTC. It translates to CASSTTGYGYTF.

This chain links TRBV25-1 with TRBJ2-1; 12 nucleotides agree with TRBD2. Germline CDR1 MGHDK, CDR2 SYGVNS. The CDR3 totals 15 residues. The J segment lost 15 bases and the V segment lost 7 bases, leaving 16 bases of the junction unmatched. The CDR3 DNA is TGTGCCAGCATCCGCGGGACTAGCGGGCGTCTTGAGTTGTTCTTC. Its translation is CASIRGTSGRLELFF.

The chain recombines TRBV7-9 with TRBJ2-2, with D tentatively TRBD2 (7 bases). The V end lost 5 bases, the J end lost 4 bases, and 26 bases lay between the germline ends. The germline V gene has CDR1 SEHNR and CDR2 FQNEAQ (reference sequence). This CDR3 has 19 amino acids. CDR3 nucleotides: TGTGCCAGCAGCCGTAGGGGGGGGCTAGCGGTCCCCGGCACCGGGGAGCTGTTTTTT. Protein product: CASSRRGGLAVPGTGELFF.

This sequence joins TRBV25-1 and TRBJ1-5; no definite D call. CDR1 is MGHDK, CDR2 SYGVNS, per germline. V was trimmed by 2 bases and J by 7 bases, leaving 9 bases between them. CDR3 size: 13 residues. For the CDR3, the DNA is TGTGCCAGCAGTGAACATGACGGGCAGCCCCAGCATTTT. It is translated as CASSEHDGQPQHF.

V is TRBV27 and J is TRBJ1-6; 9 bases agree with TRBD1. After removal of 5 bases from V and 8 bases from J, the junction contained 4 bases not matched to a gene. Germline V gene sequence: CDR1 MNHEY, CDR2 SMNVEV (reference sequence). This CDR3 is built from 14 residues. The CDR3 here is CASSIDRGYSPLHF. CDR3 DNA sequence: TGTGCCAGCAGTATAGACAGGGGGTATTCACCCCTCCACTTT.

The chain uses TRBV11-2 and TRBJ2-2; D is perhaps TRBD2 (5 bases). This CDR3 contains 17 residues. V was clipped by 5 bases and J by 2 bases, with 18 bases between them. Germline assignment: CDR1 SGHAT and CDR2 FQNNGV. The CDR3 here is CASSPRTGSINTGELFF. CDR3 DNA: TGTGCCAGCAGCCCCCGTACGGGGTCCATTAACACCGGGGAGCTGTTTTTT.